A selection of T cell receptor beta chains follows, all from one sample in a study of blood T cell repertoires in COVID-19. Profiled with immunoSEQ multiplex PCR; TCRdb holds only in-frame clones, not every one. The data contain some 200,000 clones, about 84% of them singletons. Material for sequencing was PBMCs or T cells enriched from blood (not recorded which). The receptors were sampled from a woman between 40 and 50 years old with acute COVID-19. The CDR3 runs from the conserved cysteine through the conserved F or W. The D gene is left open where the match is weak. Only some rows state a clone size, as once, few, many or a class for expanded clones.

13	TRBV10-1	-	TRBJ1-6	once	CASSVAVFSPLHF	TGCGCCAGCAGTGTAGCAGTCTTCTCACCCCTCCACTTT
14	TRBV20-1	-	TRBJ2-7	-	CSASYTWKLYEQYF	TGCAGTGCGAGTTACACCTGGAAACTATACGAGCAGTACTTC
16	TRBV6-1	TRBD1	TRBJ1-3	-	CASSGRDRASGNTIYF	TGTGCCAGCAGTGGACGGGACAGGGCCTCTGGAAACACCATATATTTT
12	TRBV7-9	-	TRBJ2-3	-	CASSPRGDTQYF	TGTGCCAGCAGCCCTCGGGGAGATACGCAGTATTTT
15	TRBV6-1	-	TRBJ1-5	-	CASSEHRLGGQPQHF	TGTGCCAGCAGTGAACACAGGCTAGGGGGTCAGCCCCAGCATTTT
15	TRBV6-5	-	TRBJ1-5	-	CASRQTGILDQPQHF	TGTGCCAGCAGGCAAACAGGGATATTGGATCAGCCCCAGCATTTT
15	TRBV28	TRBD1	TRBJ2-7	-	CASSQHGTGTYEQYF	TGTGCCAGCAGCCAACACGGGACAGGGACCTACGAGCAGTACTTC
11	TRBV7-9	-	TRBJ2-3	-	CASSPQDTQYF	TGTGCCAGCAGCCCCCAGGATACGCAGTATTTT
14	TRBV30	-	TRBJ2-7	-	CAWSMIGLSYEQYF	TGTGCCTGGAGCATGATTGGCCTGTCCTACGAGCAGTACTTC
14	TRBV30	-	TRBJ2-1	few	CAWDPGSPGNEQFF	TGTGCCTGGGACCCGGGTTCCCCTGGGAATGAGCAGTTCTTC
13	TRBV7-2	TRBD1	TRBJ1-2	-	CASSFDRARGYTF	TGTGCCAGCAGCTTCGACAGGGCTCGCGGCTACACCTTC
16	TRBV28	-	TRBJ1-1	few	CASRLEGPRGGTEAFF	TGTGCCAGCAGGTTAGAAGGACCGAGGGGAGGCACTGAAGCTTTCTTT
15	TRBV5-6	-	TRBJ1-5	-	CASSFNPLSNQPQHF	TGTGCCAGCAGCTTTAATCCCCTTAGCAATCAGCCCCAGCATTTT
15	TRBV28	TRBD1	TRBJ2-7	-	CASSLMGTGSYEQYF	TGTGCCAGCAGTTTAATGGGGACAGGGTCATACGAGCAGTACTTC
14	TRBV30	-	TRBJ2-7	-	CAWTNGGFMYEQYF	TGTGCCTGGACGAACGGCGGGTTTATGTACGAGCAGTACTTC
14	TRBV2	TRBD1	TRBJ1-1	-	CASSKDRGDTEAFF	TGTGCCAGCAGTAAGGACAGGGGAGACACTGAAGCTTTCTTT
15	TRBV19	TRBD2	TRBJ2-3	-	CATQSGTRGIDTQYF	TGTGCCACCCAATCCGGGACTAGAGGTATAGATACGCAGTATTTT
18	TRBV11-2	-	TRBJ1-1	-	CASSLEISGVGPNTEAFF	TGTGCCAGCAGCTTAGAGATCTCAGGGGTGGGCCCGAACACTGAAGCTTTCTTT
15	TRBV7-2	-	TRBJ1-4	few	CASSFRHSLNEKLFF	TGTGCCAGCAGCTTCCGACACAGCCTTAATGAAAAACTGTTTTTT
16	TRBV5-8	TRBD2	TRBJ2-1	-	CASSLDFGTNYNEQFF	TGTGCCAGCAGCTTGGATTTTGGGACTAACTACAATGAGCAGTTCTTC
15	TRBV14	-	TRBJ1-1	-	CASSHRRGRNTEAFF	TGTGCCAGCAGTCACCGTCGGGGGAGGAACACTGAAGCTTTCTTT
12	TRBV28	-	TRBJ2-3	-	CASSLAADTQYF	TGTGCCAGCAGTTTAGCGGCAGATACGCAGTATTTT
15	TRBV11-2	TRBD2	TRBJ2-1	-	CASSLEGGVYNEQFF	TGTGCCAGCAGCTTAGAGGGGGGGGTCTACAATGAGCAGTTCTTC
15	TRBV5-1	-	TRBJ2-7	-	CASSFTGALSYEQYF	TGCGCCAGCAGCTTTACAGGAGCCCTCTCCTACGAGCAGTACTTC
15	TRBV28	-	TRBJ1-3	-	CASSRDSYSGNTIYF	TGTGCCAGCAGTCGGGACTCCTACTCTGGAAACACCATATATTTT